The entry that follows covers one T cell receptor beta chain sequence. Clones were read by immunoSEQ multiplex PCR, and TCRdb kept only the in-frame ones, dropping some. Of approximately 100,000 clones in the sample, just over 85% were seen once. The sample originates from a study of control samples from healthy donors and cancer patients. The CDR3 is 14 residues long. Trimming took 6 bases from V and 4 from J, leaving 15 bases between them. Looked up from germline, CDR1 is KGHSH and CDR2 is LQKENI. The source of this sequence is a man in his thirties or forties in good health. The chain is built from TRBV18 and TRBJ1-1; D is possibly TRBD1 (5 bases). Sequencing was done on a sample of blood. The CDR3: CASSLTGGSTEAFF. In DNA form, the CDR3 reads TGTGCCAGCTCCCTGACGGGGGGGAGCACTGAAGCTTTCTTT.